The rows below give T cell receptor beta chains drawn from one sample of a study of blood T cell repertoires in COVID-19. Profiling relied on immunoSEQ multiplex PCR, and the TCRdb table lists in-frame clones only, not all of them. The repertoire includes fewer than 300,000 clones, about 80% of them detected once, and 8% to 9.5% sits in the top ten. The sequenced sample was peripheral blood. The source of these receptors is a human donor in a cohort sampled during active COVID-19. The CDR3 runs from the conserved cysteine through the conserved F or W. Fields, in order: clone size, V gene, J gene, D gene, CDR3 protein, CDR3 DNA. D genes are given only for firm matches. Size values are once, few and many counts, or a class for expanded clones, and some rows have none.

>-|TRBV14|TRBJ2-4|TRBD2
CASSPSSGSGIQYF
TGTGCCAGCAGCCCTTCTAGCGGCTCCGGCATTCAGTACTTC
>-|TRBV7-2|TRBJ2-1|-
CASSSQPVRINNEQFF
TGTGCCAGCAGCTCGCAACCCGTGCGGATCAACAATGAGCAGTTCTTC
>-|TRBV16|TRBJ1-1|-
CASSQAHKEQEAFF
TGTGCCAGCAGCCAAGCCCACAAGGAACAGGAAGCTTTCTTT
>-|TRBV19|TRBJ2-3|TRBD2
CASSPSGGRGDTQYF
TGTGCCAGTAGTCCTAGCGGGGGCCGAGGAGATACGCAGTATTTT
>-|TRBV21-1|TRBJ1-6|-
CASLPGCVARNNSPLHF
TGTGCCAGCCTGCCAGGTTGTGTGGCCCGAAATAATTCACCCCTCCACTTT
>-|TRBV12-3/TRBV12-4|TRBJ2-7|-
CASSARDSYEQYF
TGTGCCAGCAGTGCGCGGGACAGCTACGAGCAGTACTTC
>-|TRBV19|TRBJ1-1|TRBD1
CASSTGGFTEAFF
TGTGCCAGTAGTACAGGGGGCTTCACTGAAGCTTTCTTT
>-|TRBV5-5|TRBJ2-3|-
CASSLGRGPSTDTQYF
TGTGCCAGCAGCTTGGGGAGGGGACCGAGCACAGATACGCAGTATTTT
>-|TRBV28|TRBJ1-6|-
CASSSPGPGGSPLHF
TGTGCCAGCAGTTCGCCCGGGCCCGGGGGATCACCCCTCCACTTT
>-|TRBV6-5|TRBJ2-3|TRBD1
CASMRQGATDTQYF
TGTGCCAGCATGCGACAGGGGGCCACAGATACGCAGTATTTT
>-|TRBV5-1|TRBJ2-5|TRBD2
CASSLGTSGGETQYF
TGCGCCAGCAGCTTGGGGACTAGCGGTGGCGAGACCCAGTACTTC
>-|TRBV4-1|TRBJ2-3|-
CASSQEWELLTDTQYF
TGCGCCAGCAGCCAAGAGTGGGAGCTACTTACAGATACGCAGTATTTT
>few|TRBV12-5|TRBJ1-3|-
CASGLSGDWSSGNTIYF
TGTGCTAGTGGGTTAAGCGGGGACTGGAGCTCTGGAAACACCATATATTTT
>-|TRBV6-2/TRBV6-3|TRBJ2-3|-
CASSGTFKITDTQYF
TGTGCCAGCAGCGGGACTTTCAAAATCACAGATACGCAGTATTTT
>-|TRBV5-4|TRBJ2-3|TRBD2
CASSLSASGRNTDTQYF
TGTGCCAGCAGCTTGTCGGCTAGCGGGAGGAACACAGATACGCAGTATTTT
>-|TRBV18|TRBJ1-1|-
CASSPVAGIEAFF
TGTGCCAGCTCACCTGTGGCAGGGATTGAAGCTTTCTTT
>once|TRBV28|TRBJ1-4|-
CASSLVLDSAELATNEKLFF
TGTGCCAGCAGTTTAGTCCTGGACAGTGCAGAGTTGGCAACTAATGAAAAACTGTTTTTT
>-|TRBV6-2/TRBV6-3|TRBJ2-7|-
CASSYGPTGETF
TGTGCCAGCAGTTACGGGCCTACCGGGGAAACCTTC
>-|TRBV19|TRBJ2-7|TRBD2
CASSIPGTSGSYEQYF
TGTGCCAGTAGTATCCCCGGGACTAGCGGGAGTTACGAGCAGTACTTC
>-|TRBV18|TRBJ2-3|TRBD2
CASSPLTSSSTDTQYF
TGTGCCAGCTCACCCTTGACTAGCAGTTCCACAGATACGCAGTATTTT
>-|TRBV7-2|TRBJ2-7|TRBD2
CASRGGTDGSYEQYF
TGTGCCAGCAGGGGGGGGACGGACGGCTCCTACGAGCAGTACTTC
>-|TRBV19|TRBJ2-3|-
CAVGLVGGGDTQYF
TGTGCCGTCGGGCTAGTGGGAGGAGGGGATACGCAGTATTTT
>-|TRBV28|TRBJ2-2|-
CASQASPGTGELFF
TGTGCCAGCCAAGCCTCCCCGGGGACCGGGGAGCTGTTTTTT
>-|TRBV5-1|TRBJ1-2|TRBD1
CASSRWTAGQAQGYTF
TGCGCCAGCAGCCGATGGACTGCGGGACAGGCACAGGGCTACACCTTC